This entry features one T cell receptor (beta chain) sequence. The sample belongs to a study of blood T cell repertoires in COVID-19. Study details: Acute and convalescent COVID-19 specimens originated in the United States, Italy and Spain.

Data came from immunoSEQ multiplex PCR; TCRdb stores just in-frame clones and leaves some out. The table has approximately 150,000 clones, about four fifths seen once; the top ten hold around 8%. Germline V gene lookup returns CDR1 MNHEY and CDR2 SVGAGI. Trimming shortened V by 7 bases and J by 4 bases, and 19 bases separated the two germline ends. The CDR3 is made up of 15 amino acids. Specimen: peripheral blood. This receptor was identified in a woman aged 55 to 70 with COVID-19, enrolled during active disease. The chain links TRBV6-5 to TRBJ1-2; the D gene is possibly TRBD1 (5 bases). CDR3 loop: CASKKDGSGPYGYTF. CDR3 DNA: TGTGCCAGCAAAAAGGATGGATCAGGGCCCTATGGCTACACCTTC.